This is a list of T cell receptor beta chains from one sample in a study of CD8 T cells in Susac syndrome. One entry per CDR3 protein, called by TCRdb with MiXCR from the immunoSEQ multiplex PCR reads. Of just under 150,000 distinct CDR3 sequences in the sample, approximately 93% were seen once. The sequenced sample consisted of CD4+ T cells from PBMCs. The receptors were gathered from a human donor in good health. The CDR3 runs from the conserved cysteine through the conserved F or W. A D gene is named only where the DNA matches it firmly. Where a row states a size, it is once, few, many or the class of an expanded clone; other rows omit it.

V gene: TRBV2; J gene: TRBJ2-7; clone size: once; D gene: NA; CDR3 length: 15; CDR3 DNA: TGTGCCAGCAAGGATTTAGTGGGGGGACCCTACGAGCAGTACTTC; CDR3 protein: CASKDLVGGPYEQYF
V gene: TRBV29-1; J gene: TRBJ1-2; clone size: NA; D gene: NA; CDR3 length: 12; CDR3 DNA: TGCAGCGTTGGAACCGGGACCTATGGCTACACCTTC; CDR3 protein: CSVGTGTYGYTF
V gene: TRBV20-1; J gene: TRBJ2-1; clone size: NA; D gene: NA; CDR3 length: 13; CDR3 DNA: TGCAGTGCTAGAGAGCAGGGGCTAGCGGTCGTATTCTTC; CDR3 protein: CSAREQGLAVVFF
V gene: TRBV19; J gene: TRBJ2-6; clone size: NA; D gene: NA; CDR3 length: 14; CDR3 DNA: TGTGCCACTCAAGGGGGTGGTGGGGCCAACGTCCTGACTTTC; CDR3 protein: CATQGGGGANVLTF
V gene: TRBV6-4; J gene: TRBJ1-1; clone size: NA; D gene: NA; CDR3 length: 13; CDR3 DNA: TGTGCCAGCAGTGCCAGACCTAACACTGAAGCTTTCTTT; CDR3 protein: CASSARPNTEAFF
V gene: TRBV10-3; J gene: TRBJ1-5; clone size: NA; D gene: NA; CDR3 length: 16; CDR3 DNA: TGTGCCATCAGTGATGGGGGGAAGGGGGGCAATCAGCCCCAGCATTTT; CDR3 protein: CAISDGGKGGNQPQHF
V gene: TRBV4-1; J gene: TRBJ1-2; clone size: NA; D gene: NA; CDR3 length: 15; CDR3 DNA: TGCGCCAGCAGCCCGATTGGTCAGGGGAACTATGGCTACACCTTC; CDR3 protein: CASSPIGQGNYGYTF
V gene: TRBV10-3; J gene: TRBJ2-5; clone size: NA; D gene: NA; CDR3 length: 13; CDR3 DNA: TGTGCCATCAGTGAGAGAGAGAAAGAGACCCAGTACTTC; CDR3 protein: CAISEREKETQYF
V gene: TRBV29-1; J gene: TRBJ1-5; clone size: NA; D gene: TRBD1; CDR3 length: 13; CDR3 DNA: TGCAGCGTCGGGACAGGGGAAAATCAGCCCCAGCATTTT; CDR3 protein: CSVGTGENQPQHF
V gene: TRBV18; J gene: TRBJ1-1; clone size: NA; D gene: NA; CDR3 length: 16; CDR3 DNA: TGTGCCAGCTCACCTCCGGTCCCGGGTGTGAACACTGAAGCTTTCTTT; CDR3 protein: CASSPPVPGVNTEAFF
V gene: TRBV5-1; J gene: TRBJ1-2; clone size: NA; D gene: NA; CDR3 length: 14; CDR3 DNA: TGCGCCAGCAGCCCTGGGACGGGTACTTATGGCTACACCTTC; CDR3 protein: CASSPGTGTYGYTF
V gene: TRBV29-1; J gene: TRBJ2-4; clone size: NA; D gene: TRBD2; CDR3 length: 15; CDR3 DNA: TGCAGCGTCTACGGGGGGGGTCCAGCCAAAAACATTCAGTACTTC; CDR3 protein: CSVYGGGPAKNIQYF
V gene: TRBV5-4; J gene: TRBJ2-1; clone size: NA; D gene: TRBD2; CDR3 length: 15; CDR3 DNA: TGTGCCAGCAGCTTGGTATTAGCGGGCCGCAATGAGCAGTTCTTC; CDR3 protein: CASSLVLAGRNEQFF
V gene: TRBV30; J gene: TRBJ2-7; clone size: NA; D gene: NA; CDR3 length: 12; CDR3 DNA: TGTGCCTGGAGTGTACCTCCGGTAGAGCAGTACTTC; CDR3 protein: CAWSVPPVEQYF
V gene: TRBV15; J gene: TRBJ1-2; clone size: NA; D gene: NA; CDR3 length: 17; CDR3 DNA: TGTGCCACCAGCAGAGATTATGCGCACGGATTAAACTATGGCTACACCTTC; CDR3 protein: CATSRDYAHGLNYGYTF
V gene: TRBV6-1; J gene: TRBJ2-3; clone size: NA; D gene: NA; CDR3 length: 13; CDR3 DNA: TGTGCCAGCAGTGCCAGGGGAACAGATACGCAGTATTTT; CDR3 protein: CASSARGTDTQYF
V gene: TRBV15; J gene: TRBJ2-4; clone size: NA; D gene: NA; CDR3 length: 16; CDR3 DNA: TGTGCCACCAGCAGAGAGGGTGTAGGGGCCAAAAACATTCAGTACTTC; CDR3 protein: CATSREGVGAKNIQYF
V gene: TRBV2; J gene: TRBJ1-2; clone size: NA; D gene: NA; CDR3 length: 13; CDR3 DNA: TGTGCCAGCAGTGGCGGCCGAATTTATGGCTACACCTTC; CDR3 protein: CASSGGRIYGYTF
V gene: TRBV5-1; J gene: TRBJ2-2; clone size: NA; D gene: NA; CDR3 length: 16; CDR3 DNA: TGCGCCAGCAGCGGGAAGGCGGACACGAACACCGGGGAGCTGTTTTTT; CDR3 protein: CASSGKADTNTGELFF
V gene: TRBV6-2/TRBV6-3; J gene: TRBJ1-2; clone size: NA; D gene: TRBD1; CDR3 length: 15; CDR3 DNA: TGTGCCAGCAGTTTCAGACAGGGATTCGGCTATGGCTACACCTTC; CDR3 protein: CASSFRQGFGYGYTF
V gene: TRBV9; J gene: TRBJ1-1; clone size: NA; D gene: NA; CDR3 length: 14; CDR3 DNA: TGTGCCAGCAGCCCCAGCCAGGGAGCCGCTGAAGCTTTCTTT; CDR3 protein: CASSPSQGAAEAFF
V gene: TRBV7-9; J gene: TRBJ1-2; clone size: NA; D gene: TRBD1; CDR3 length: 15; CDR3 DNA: TGTGCCAGCGGCAGGACAGGGTGGGACCCTTATGGCTACACCTTC; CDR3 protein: CASGRTGWDPYGYTF
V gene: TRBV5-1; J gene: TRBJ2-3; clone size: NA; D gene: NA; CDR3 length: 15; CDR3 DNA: TGCGCCAGCAGCCTGCGGGGAGTCAGGACAGATACGCAGTATTTT; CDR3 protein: CASSLRGVRTDTQYF
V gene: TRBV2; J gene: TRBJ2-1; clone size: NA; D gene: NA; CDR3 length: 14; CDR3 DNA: TGTGCCAGCAGTAGGGGCCTGGGTTACAATGAGCAGTTCTTC; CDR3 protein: CASSRGLGYNEQFF
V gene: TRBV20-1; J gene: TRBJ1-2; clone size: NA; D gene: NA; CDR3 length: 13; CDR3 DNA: TGCAGTGCTAGAGGAGTCTCCTCCCGGGGCTACACCTTC; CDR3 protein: CSARGVSSRGYTF
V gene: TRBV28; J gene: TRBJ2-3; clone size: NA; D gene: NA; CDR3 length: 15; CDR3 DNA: TGTGCCACTTCGGGTGGCGGGGCCCGCACAGATACGCAGTATTTT; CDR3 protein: CATSGGGARTDTQYF
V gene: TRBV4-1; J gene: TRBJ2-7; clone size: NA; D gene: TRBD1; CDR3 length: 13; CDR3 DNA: TGCGCCAGCAGCCGGACAGGGGGCGGCGAGCAGTACTTC; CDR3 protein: CASSRTGGGEQYF
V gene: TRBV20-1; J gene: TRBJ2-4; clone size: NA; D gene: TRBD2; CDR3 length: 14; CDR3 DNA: TGCAGTGTCAGGCAGGGACTAGCCAAGAACATTCAGTACTTC; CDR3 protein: CSVRQGLAKNIQYF
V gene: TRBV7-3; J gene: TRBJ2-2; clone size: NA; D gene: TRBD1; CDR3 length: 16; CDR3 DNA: TGTGCCAGCAGCGCCCGGACAGGGCGGAACACCGGGGAGCTGTTTTTT; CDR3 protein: CASSARTGRNTGELFF
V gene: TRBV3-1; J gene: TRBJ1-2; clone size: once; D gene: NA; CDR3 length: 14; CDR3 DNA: TGTGCCAGCAGCCAAGAGATTCGAGGTCTTGGCTACACCTTC; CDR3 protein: CASSQEIRGLGYTF
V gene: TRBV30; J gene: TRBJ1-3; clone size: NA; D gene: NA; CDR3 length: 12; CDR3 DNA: TGTGCCTGGGGGGTGTATGGAAACACCATATATTTT; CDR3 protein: CAWGVYGNTIYF
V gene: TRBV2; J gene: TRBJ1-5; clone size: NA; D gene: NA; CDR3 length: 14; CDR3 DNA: TGTGCCAGCAGTGAGGAGGGGCTAGGACAGCCCCAGCATTTT; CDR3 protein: CASSEEGLGQPQHF
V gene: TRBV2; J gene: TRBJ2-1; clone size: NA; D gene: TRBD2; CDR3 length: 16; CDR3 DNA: TGTGCCAGCAGTGAATGGGAGACTAGCGGGACCAATGAGCAGTTCTTC; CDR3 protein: CASSEWETSGTNEQFF
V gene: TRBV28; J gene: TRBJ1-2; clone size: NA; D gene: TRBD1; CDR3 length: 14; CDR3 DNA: TGTGCCAGCAGACCTCCGGGACAGGGGAGAGGCTACACCTTC; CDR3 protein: CASRPPGQGRGYTF
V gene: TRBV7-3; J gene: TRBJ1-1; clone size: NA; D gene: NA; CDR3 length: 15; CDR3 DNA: TGTGCCAGCAGCCTCTGGACCCGGCGAACCACTGAAGCTTTCTTT; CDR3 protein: CASSLWTRRTTEAFF
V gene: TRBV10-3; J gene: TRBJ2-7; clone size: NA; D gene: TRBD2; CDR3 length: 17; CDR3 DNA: TGTGCCATCAGTGGTGGGACTAGCGGGAGGGCCTCCTACGAGCAGTACTTC; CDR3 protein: CAISGGTSGRASYEQYF
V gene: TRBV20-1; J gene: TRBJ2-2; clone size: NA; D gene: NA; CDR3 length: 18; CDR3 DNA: TGCAGTGCTAGAGATAGGGCCGGCCAGGGTTCTGTAACCGGGGAGCTGTTTTTT; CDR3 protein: CSARDRAGQGSVTGELFF
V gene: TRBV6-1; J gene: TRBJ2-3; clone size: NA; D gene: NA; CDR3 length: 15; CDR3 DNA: TGTGCCAGCAGTGAGTCCTGGGGCCCAACAGATACGCAGTATTTT; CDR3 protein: CASSESWGPTDTQYF
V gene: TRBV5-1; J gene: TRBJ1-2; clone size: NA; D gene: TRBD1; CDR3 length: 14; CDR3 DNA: TGCGCCAGCAGCATACCGGGACAGAACTATGGCTACACCTTC; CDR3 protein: CASSIPGQNYGYTF
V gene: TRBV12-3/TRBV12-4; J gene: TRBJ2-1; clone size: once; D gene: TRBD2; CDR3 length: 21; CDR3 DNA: TGTGCCAGCAGTTTAGTACCAGGCTTCGGGCTAGCGGGGTCCGGGGGCAATGAGCAGTTCTTC; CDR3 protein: CASSLVPGFGLAGSGGNEQFF
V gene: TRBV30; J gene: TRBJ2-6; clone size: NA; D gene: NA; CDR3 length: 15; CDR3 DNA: TGTGCCTGGAATAGAGGAGGGGTTGGGGCCAACGTCCTGACTTTC; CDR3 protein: CAWNRGGVGANVLTF
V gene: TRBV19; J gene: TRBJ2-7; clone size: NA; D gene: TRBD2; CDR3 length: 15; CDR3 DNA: TGTGCCAGTAGTATGGCTAGCGGGAGGGCCTACGAGCAGTACTTC; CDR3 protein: CASSMASGRAYEQYF
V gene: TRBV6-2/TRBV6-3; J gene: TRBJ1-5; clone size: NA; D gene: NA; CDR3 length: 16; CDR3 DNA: TGTGCCAGCAACCCTGCGCGGGGCATCAGCAATCAGCCCCAGCATTTT; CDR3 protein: CASNPARGISNQPQHF
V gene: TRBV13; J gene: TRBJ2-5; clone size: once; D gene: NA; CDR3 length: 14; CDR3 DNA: TGTGCCAGCAGCTTAAGGGCACCCGAAGAGACCCAGTACTTC; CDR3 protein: CASSLRAPEETQYF
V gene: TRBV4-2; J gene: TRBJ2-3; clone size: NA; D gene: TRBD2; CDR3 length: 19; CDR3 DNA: TGTGCCAGCAGCCAAGACGGACTAGCGGGAGGGCCTCAGATCGATACGCAGTATTTT; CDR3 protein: CASSQDGLAGGPQIDTQYF
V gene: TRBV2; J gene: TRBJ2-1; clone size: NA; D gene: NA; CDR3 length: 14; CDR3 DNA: TGTGCCAGCAGTGAACTAGCTGGTTACAATGAGCAGTTCTTC; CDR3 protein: CASSELAGYNEQFF
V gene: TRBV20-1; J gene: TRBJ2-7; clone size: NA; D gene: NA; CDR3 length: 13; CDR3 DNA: TGCAGTGCTTTTAGGCCCAGATCTGGGGAGCAGTACTTC; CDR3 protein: CSAFRPRSGEQYF
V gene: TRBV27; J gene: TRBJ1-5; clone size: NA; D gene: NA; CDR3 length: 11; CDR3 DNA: TGTGCCGCAAGGGGCAATCAGCCCCAGCATTTT; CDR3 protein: CAARGNQPQHF
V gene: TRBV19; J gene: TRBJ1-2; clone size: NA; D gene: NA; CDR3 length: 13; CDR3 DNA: TGTGCCAGTAGTGCCAGGGACGTCTATGGCTACACCTTC; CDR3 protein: CASSARDVYGYTF
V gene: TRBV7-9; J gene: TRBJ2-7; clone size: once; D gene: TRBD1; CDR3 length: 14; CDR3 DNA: TGTGCCAGCAAGAGGGACAGGGGCCTCTACGAGCAGTACTTC; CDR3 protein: CASKRDRGLYEQYF
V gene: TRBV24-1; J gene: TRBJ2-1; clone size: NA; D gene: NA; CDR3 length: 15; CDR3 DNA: TGTGCCACCAGTGATTACAGGGATAGTAACAATGAGCAGTTCTTC; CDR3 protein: CATSDYRDSNNEQFF
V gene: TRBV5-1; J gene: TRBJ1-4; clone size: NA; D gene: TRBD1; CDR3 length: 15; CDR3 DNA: TGCGCCAGCAGCTTGGAACAGGGGACTAATGAAAAACTGTTTTTT; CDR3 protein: CASSLEQGTNEKLFF
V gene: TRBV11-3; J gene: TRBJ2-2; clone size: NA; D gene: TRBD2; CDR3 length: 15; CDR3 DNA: TGTGCCAGCAGCCCACTAGCGGGTCACACCGGGGAGCTGTTTTTT; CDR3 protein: CASSPLAGHTGELFF